A single sample gave rise to the 5 T cell receptor beta chains below, sequenced in a study of blood T cell repertoires in COVID-19. The protocol was immunoSEQ multiplex PCR, while the TCRdb copy is restricted to in-frame clones and leaves out a portion. The sample records roughly 120,000 clones, more than 70% being singletons. Specimen: peripheral blood. The receptors here all came from a human donor in a cohort sampled during active COVID-19.

This clone was detected only once. The rearrangement uses TRBV6-5 and TRBJ2-5, with a tentative D call TRBD1 (5 bases). Germline values: CDR1 MNHEY, CDR2 SVGAGI. Deletions cut 5 bases from V and 4 bases from J, with 11 bases between. CDR3 size: 13 residues. The CDR3 loop reads CASSTRVRETQYF. For the CDR3, the DNA is TGTGCCAGCAGTACCAGGGTGCGAGAGACCCAGTACTTC.

The chain couples TRBV5-1 to TRBJ2-5; possibly TRBD1 for D (5 bases). From germline, CDR1 is SGHRS and CDR2 YFSETQ. V lost 6 bases and J lost 2, with 11 bases in between. The CDR3 covers 13 residues. DNA for the CDR3: TGCGCCAGCACCAGGGAAGTTCAAGAGACCCAGTACTTC. As protein: CASTREVQETQYF.

CDR3 sequence: CASRSLAGYNEQFF. CDR3 DNA: TGCGCCAGCAGGAGTTTAGCGGGCTACAATGAGCAGTTCTTC. V is TRBV5-1 and J is TRBJ2-1, with 7 bases lining up with TRBD2. This CDR3 comprises 14 residues. Germline V gene data show CDR1 as SGHRS and CDR2 as YFSETQ. V was clipped by 5 bases and J by 3 bases; unmatched bases: 5.

This clone was counted only a few times. The V gene is TRBV7-9, the J gene TRBJ2-3; D perhaps matches TRBD2 (6 bases). Trimming shortened V by 7 bases and J by 4 bases, and 12 bases separated the two germline ends. Germline CDR1 reads SEHNR; CDR2 reads FQNEAQ (reference sequence). The CDR3 is 13 amino acids. The CDR3 DNA is TGTGCCAGCACGGGAGACAGTTCAGATACGCAGTATTTT. Translated: CASTGDSSDTQYF.

The chain uses TRBV5-5 and TRBJ1-5; 7 nucleotides line up with TRBD1. The ends lost 4 bases at V and 5 bases at J; junction bases unmatched: 12. Germline CDR1 reads SGHKS; CDR2 reads YYEKEE (reference sequence). CDR3 length equals 16 residues. CDR3 coding DNA: TGTGCCAGCAGCGGCGAGGGGGCGTGGGGGTATCAGCCCCAGCATTTT. Translation gives CASSGEGAWGYQPQHF.